The next 14 T cell receptor beta chains were all read from a single sample in a study of naive CD8 T cells in extremely preterm neonates. Sequencing was performed with immunoSEQ multiplex PCR; in TCRdb, only in-frame clones are kept and a portion is missing. The sample lists approximately 5,000 clones; approximately 97% were seen once. The sample comprised naive CD8+ T cells from blood. The receptors derive from a human donor in good health.

A remark on this clone: This sample includes further DNA sequences coding for the same CDR3. The chain uses TRBV7-8 and TRBJ2-3; no reliable D call. The CDR3 has 14 amino acids. V was shortened by 5 bases and J by 4 bases, with 13 bases between the two germline ends. Germline assignment: CDR1 SGHVS and CDR2 FQNEAQ. DNA of the CDR3: TGTGCCAGCAGCCCCGGTGGAGCAGCAGATACGCAGTATTTT. Amino acids: CASSPGGAADTQYF.

The genes are TRBV10-3 and TRBJ2-7; D is possibly TRBD1 (5 bases). The V gene's germline CDR1 is ENHRY and CDR2 SYGVKD. V lost 5 bases, J lost 0 bases, and 14 bases lay in between. CDR3 length: 15 amino acids. This CDR3 reads CAISFKAGNSYEQYF. The DNA for the CDR3 is TGTGCCATCAGTTTCAAGGCAGGGAACTCCTACGAGCAGTACTTC.

The CDR3 here is CASSQRPAGVKYDEQFF. The CDR3 DNA is TGCGCCAGCAGCCAACGTCCAGCGGGAGTGAAGTACGATGAGCAGTTCTTC. The chain couples TRBV4-1 to TRBJ2-1; TRBD2 matches at 8 bases. Unmatched junction bases numbered 14, after V lost 2 bases and J lost 8 bases. Germline assignment: CDR1 MGHRA and CDR2 YSYEKL. The CDR3 contains 17 residues.

The chain is built from TRBV27 and TRBJ1-4; 7 nucleotides match TRBD1. There are 14 residues in the CDR3. Germline assignment: CDR1 MNHEY and CDR2 SMNVEV (reference sequence). V was clipped by 6 bases and J by 7 bases; unmatched bases: 8. Written as DNA, the CDR3 is TGTGCCAGCAGGCGGACAGGCCAAGCTGAAAAACTGTTTTTT. Translated, it gives CASRRTGQAEKLFF.

The genes are TRBV19 and TRBJ1-2, with D perhaps matching TRBD1 (5 bases). Trimming took 3 bases from V and 6 from J, leaving 17 bases between them. There are 15 residues in the CDR3. CDR1 LNHDA and CDR2 SQIVND come from the germline V gene (reference sequence). The CDR3 loop reads CASSIAQAYRHGYTF. CDR3 in DNA: TGTGCCAGTAGTATCGCACAGGCATATCGGCATGGCTACACCTTC.

The chain employs TRBV7-6 and TRBJ2-1; D may be TRBD2 (6 bases). Germline CDR1 is SGHVS and CDR2 is FNYEAQ. The CDR3 is made up of 11 amino acids. Trimming left V 4 bases short and J 13 bases short, with 11 bases between. The chain's CDR3 is CASSSSAGQFF. The CDR3 nucleotides are TGTGCCAGCAGCTCCTCAGCGGGCCAGTTCTTC.

Points on this clone: One end of the junction does not line up with germline, which may come from a read error. The CDR3 coding sequence is TGTGCCAGCAGCTCCAACAACAAGCGGGAGGGCCGAGAGGCCCAGTACTTC. Encoded protein: CASSSNNKREGREAQYF. The chain couples TRBV7-9 to TRBJ2-5, with TRBD2 matching 10 bases. There are 17 residues in the CDR3. Germline V gene lookup returns CDR1 SEHNR and CDR2 FQNEAQ (reference sequence).

The gene calls are TRBV4-3 and TRBJ1-3, with D hard to call. V lost 0 bases and J 0 bases, leaving 9 bases between the germline ends. This CDR3 has 16 amino acids. The germline gives CDR1 LGHNA, CDR2 YSLEER. CDR3 amino acids: CASSQDLRSSGNTIYF. CDR3 coding DNA: TGCGCCAGCAGCCAAGATCTGAGAAGCTCTGGAAACACCATATATTTT.

This chain uses TRBV15 with TRBJ2-5, with 8 bases identical to TRBD2. This CDR3 is built from 16 residues. Trimming cost V 1 base and J 4 bases; bases outside gene matches: 8. Germline CDR1 LNHNV, CDR2 YYDKDF (reference sequence). CDR3 in DNA: TGTGCCACCAGCAGAGGGTGGCGGGAGGTTGGAGAGACCCAGTACTTC. Translating it yields CATSRGWREVGETQYF.

The genes are TRBV9 and TRBJ2-7; possible D gene TRBD2, 6 bases. This CDR3 comprises 15 residues. CDR1 is SGDLS and CDR2 is YYNGEE in the germline V gene. Trimming took off 0 bases at V and 1 base at J, with 11 bases between the two ends. The CDR3 DNA reads as TGTGCCAGCAGCGTAGGGGCGGGAAATTCCTACGAGCAGTACTTC. Translating gives CASSVGAGNSYEQYF.

V usage is TRBV6-5 and J usage is TRBJ2-3, with 8 positions matching TRBD1. Losses at the gene ends were 6 bases for V and 4 bases for J; bases not matched to a gene: 3. The CDR3 consists of 13 residues. Germline V gene lookup returns CDR1 MNHEY and CDR2 SVGAGI. The CDR3, as DNA: TGTGCCAGCAGCTGGACAGGGTCAGATACGCAGTATTTT. It codes for CASSWTGSDTQYF.

This clone was picked up one time. V is TRBV7-3 and J is TRBJ2-5; 10 bases map to TRBD2. J gave up 4 bases and V 2 bases, and 4 bases lay outside the gene matches. CDR3 length: 15 amino acids. Per germline, CDR1 SGHTA and CDR2 FQGTGA. The CDR3 reads CASSLAGTSVETQYF. Written as DNA, the CDR3 is TGTGCCAGCAGCTTAGCTGGGACTAGCGTAGAGACCCAGTACTTC.

The CDR3 DNA is TGTGCCAGCAGTTACTCGACAGGGGCGAATCAGCCCCAGCATTTT. Residues: CASSYSTGANQPQHF. The chain recombines TRBV6-5 with TRBJ1-5, with 8 bases identical to TRBD1. The length of the CDR3 is 15 residues. Germline-derived CDR1 and CDR2 are MNHEY and SVGAGI. J was trimmed by 4 bases and V by 0 bases; bases with no gene match: 2.

The V and J genes are TRBV19 and TRBJ1-5, with D maybe TRBD1 (5 bases). Trimming cost V 7 bases and J 3 bases, with 19 bases left between them. Germline V gene sequence: CDR1 LNHDA, CDR2 SQIVND (reference sequence). The CDR3 contains 16 residues. The CDR3, as DNA: TGTGCCAGTAAAGGGATAGGGGTGGCCCCCAATCAGCCCCAGCATTTT. This codes for CASKGIGVAPNQPQHF.